Given below is one T cell receptor (beta chain) in context. The method was immunoSEQ multiplex PCR; TCRdb's version includes in-frame clones alone and lacks a portion of them. The data contain 90,000 to 120,000 clones, 92% of them seen just once; the ten biggest clones take up about 1.2%. This record belongs to a study of T cell responses to AZD1222 COVID-19 vaccine. From germline, CDR1 is KGHSH and CDR2 LQKENI. V was cut by 1 base and J by 4 bases, with 8 bases left in between. The CDR3 is made up of 14 amino acids. V is TRBV18 and J is TRBJ2-1; D unresolved. This TCR was recovered from an adult in good health. This specimen consisted of peripheral blood, obtained on day 0 of AZD1222 vaccination. The CDR3 protein is CASSPRGAYNEQFF. CDR3 sequence (DNA): TGTGCCAGCTCACCACGAGGCGCTTACAATGAGCAGTTCTTC.